The clone carrying this T cell receptor gamma chain was counted a single time. This could be a read error, since a much larger clone is one nucleotide away. This record belongs to a study of gamma-delta chains in newborns, infants, children. TCRdb called clones from the reads again using CATT. The data contain around 2,500 gamma-chain clones, about 47% of them singletons. Germline V gene data show CDR1 as VTNTFY and CDR2 as YDVSTARD (reference sequence). The CDR3 has 13 amino acids. The J segment lost 3 bases and the V segment lost 1 base, leaving 3 bases of the junction unmatched. The sequence was obtained from a child who was a newborn, infant or young child, either healthy, febrile or measles-vaccinated (not recorded which). The genes are TRGV3 and TRGJ1 or TRGJ2. TCRdb leaves out the J gene; it was filled in here by matching the DNA to germline. The sample was blood. The CDR3 DNA is TGTGCCACCTGGGACAGCCCTTATTATAAGAAACTCTTT. As protein: CATWDSPYYKKLF.